A selection of T cell receptor beta chains follows, all from one sample in a study of T cell responses to AZD1222 COVID-19 vaccine. Method: immunoSEQ multiplex PCR; TCRdb's copy keeps in-frame clones and lacks some. The sample yields some 160,000 clones, around nine tenths seen once. Material: peripheral blood, obtained on day 0 of AZD1222 vaccination. The receptors were sampled from an adult in good health. The CDR3 runs from the conserved cysteine through the conserved F or W. Fields, in order: J gene, clone size, D gene, V gene, CDR3 DNA, CDR3 protein. The D gene is left open where the match is weak. The listing skips clone size in some rows; elsewhere it reads once, few, many or a size class.

TRBJ2-3	once	NA	TRBV24-1	TGTGCCACCAGTGGGGGCAGGGGTACGACAGATACGCAGTATTTT	CATSGGRGTTDTQYF
TRBJ2-1	many	NA	TRBV28	TGTGCCAGCAGTCACAGAGGAGATGTTAATGAGCAGTTCTTC	CASSHRGDVNEQFF
TRBJ1-5	NA	NA	TRBV28	TGTGCCAGCAGGCGATATAGCAATCAGCCCCAGCATTTT	CASRRYSNQPQHF
TRBJ1-3	NA	NA	TRBV28	TGTGCCAGCAGCCTAAGTCGTACTGGAAACACCATATATTTT	CASSLSRTGNTIYF
TRBJ1-3	NA	TRBD1	TRBV11-2	TGTGCCAGCAGCCGCATTCCGAGGGACAGCCAGAGCTCTGGAAACACCATATATTTT	CASSRIPRDSQSSGNTIYF
TRBJ2-7	NA	NA	TRBV27	TGTGCCAGCAGTTTCCTGATCGGGGGAGAGCAGTACTTC	CASSFLIGGEQYF
TRBJ1-2	NA	NA	TRBV10-3	TGTGCCATCCTTCGGGGGGGCTATGGCTACACCTTC	CAILRGGYGYTF
TRBJ1-4	NA	TRBD1	TRBV27	TGTGCCAGCAGTCCGTGGACAGGGGGAGGCGAAAAACTGTTTTTT	CASSPWTGGGEKLFF
TRBJ2-3	NA	TRBD1	TRBV19	TGTGCCAGTAGTCCCAGGGACAGGGATGGAACAGATACGCAGTATTTT	CASSPRDRDGTDTQYF
TRBJ2-3	NA	NA	TRBV7-9	TGTGCCAGCAGCTCCCAGGGGGATACGCAGTATTTT	CASSSQGDTQYF
TRBJ1-5	NA	NA	TRBV6-2/TRBV6-3	TGTGCCAGCAGTTACCCTCTTGGGGGGCGACTCCTTTTT	CASSYPLGGRLLF
TRBJ2-2	NA	NA	TRBV28	TGTGCCAGCAGTTTGGAGGCGGGTCCCGGGGAGCTGTTTTTT	CASSLEAGPGELFF
TRBJ2-7	NA	NA	TRBV12-3/TRBV12-4	TGTGCCAGCAGTTTCTTCGACGAGCAGTACTTC	CASSFFDEQYF
TRBJ1-6	NA	NA	TRBV6-6	TGTGCCAGCAATCCGGTTGGTCGAGATTCACCCCTCCACTTT	CASNPVGRDSPLHF